Below are 27 T cell receptor beta chains sequenced from a single sample in a study of blood T cell repertoires in COVID-19. Method: immunoSEQ multiplex PCR; TCRdb's copy keeps in-frame clones and lacks some. The top ten clones hold around 9.6% of a sample with some 49,000 clones, roughly 85% of them seen once. Sequenced sample: peripheral blood. The receptors stem from a human donor in a cohort sampled during active COVID-19.

The genes are TRBV3-1 (or the pseudogene TRBV3-2) and TRBJ1-6, with a possible D match to TRBD1 (5 bases). Looked up from germline, CDR1 is LGHDT and CDR2 is YNNKEL (reference sequence). The V end lost 4 bases, the J end lost 9 bases, and 13 bases lay between the germline ends. This CDR3 has 14 amino acids. The CDR3 bases are TGTGCCAGCAGCCCTGGGGGGAGGGGTTCACCCCTCCACTTT. Translating it yields CASSPGGRGSPLHF.

The gene calls are TRBV19 and TRBJ2-1, with 13 bases that match TRBD2. Germline values: CDR1 LNHDA, CDR2 SQIVND (reference sequence). V shed 5 bases and J 5 bases; nucleotides not matched to a gene: 9. The CDR3 loop spans 17 amino acids. Here the CDR3 reads CASSSRTSGRRDNEQFF. CDR3 sequence (DNA): TGTGCCAGTAGTTCCCGGACTAGCGGGAGAAGGGACAATGAGCAGTTCTTC.

The chain links TRBV7-9 to TRBJ2-1; 7 bases match TRBD1. Trimming removed 5 bases from V and 5 bases from J; junction bases left unmatched: 6. Germline-derived CDR1 and CDR2 are SEHNR and FQNEAQ (reference sequence). CDR3 length: 14 residues. CDR3 region: CASSRGQNDNEQFF. The CDR3 bases are TGTGCCAGCAGCCGGGGACAGAATGACAATGAGCAGTTCTTC. Based on the CDR3 plus reference TRBV7-9 and TRBJ2-1, the full variable domain is DTGVSQNPRHKITKRGQNVTFRCDPISEHNRLYWYRQTLGQGPEFLTYFQNEAQLEKSRLLSDRFSAERPKGSFSTLEIQRTEQGDSAMYLCASSRGQNDNEQFFGPGTRLTVL.

The chain recombines TRBV7-8 with TRBJ2-7, with TRBD1 matching over 9 bases. The CDR3 spans 14 residues. CDR1 SGHVS and CDR2 FQNEAQ come from the germline V gene. Trimming at V came to 5 bases and at J to 4 bases, leaving 6 bases not matched to a gene. CDR3 bases: TGTGCCAGCAGCCCTCGACAGGGGGATTACGAGCAGTACTTC. Its protein product is CASSPRQGDYEQYF.

The chain employs TRBV10-3 and TRBJ2-7; TRBD1 matches at 11 bases. V shed 2 bases and J 3 bases; nucleotides not matched to a gene: 6. The CDR3 is 16 residues long. Germline CDR1 reads ENHRY; CDR2 reads SYGVKD. The CDR3, as DNA: TGTGCCATCAGTGAGGCAACCGGGACAGGGGGCTACGAGCAGTACTTC. It translates to CAISEATGTGGYEQYF.

This chain uses TRBV29-1 with TRBJ2-2, with 8 bases aligning to TRBD2. Losses at the gene ends were 5 bases for V and 7 bases for J; bases not matched to a gene: 12. Germline V gene sequence: CDR1 SQVTM, CDR2 ANQGSEA. The CDR3 loop spans 15 amino acids. The CDR3, as DNA: TGCAGCGTTCTCCGGGTAGCGGGATATGGCGGGGAGCTGTTTTTT. Translated: CSVLRVAGYGGELFF.

The chain joins TRBV11-2 to TRBJ2-7, with 13 bases aligning to TRBD2. CDR3 size: 18 residues. V was pared by 2 bases and J by 3 bases, with 10 bases of the junction left unmatched. Germline V gene sequence: CDR1 SGHAT, CDR2 FQNNGV. For the CDR3, the DNA is TGTGCCAGCAGCTTAACCCGGACTAGCGGGAGATCGGGCTACGAGCAGTACTTC. Translated: CASSLTRTSGRSGYEQYF.

The chain is built from TRBV2 and TRBJ1-6; 10 nucleotides match TRBD1. V trimming: 3 bases; J trimming: 9 bases; junction bases outside the gene matches: 5. Germline V CDR1 and CDR2: SNHLY, FYNNEI. CDR3 length: 15 amino acids. This CDR3 reads CASSEGDRGGSPLHF. As DNA, the CDR3 is TGTGCCAGCAGTGAGGGGGACAGGGGTGGTTCACCCCTCCACTTT. Looking up the rest from reference TRBV2 and TRBJ1-6 gives the full variable domain: EPEVTQTPSHQVTQMGQEVILRCVPISNHLYFYWYRQILGQKVEFLVSFYNNEISEKSEIFDDQFSVERPDGSNFTLKIRSTKLEDSAMYFCASSEGDRGGSPLHFGNGTRLTVT.

This clone was recorded a few times. V and J are TRBV3-1 (or the pseudogene TRBV3-2) and TRBJ2-7; TRBD2 might be the D (5 bases). CDR3 size: 12 residues. V was pared by 9 bases and J by 3 bases, with 12 bases between. Germline V CDR1 and CDR2: LGHDT, YNNKEL (reference sequence). CDR3 DNA: TGTGCCAGTGGGAGCGATGTCTACGAGCAGTACTTC. Its protein is CASGSDVYEQYF.

The table lists this clone with a count of one. The CDR3 loop reads CASEQGNLYGYTF. CDR3 nucleotide sequence: TGTGCCAGTGAGCAGGGCAATTTATATGGCTACACCTTC. The chain has TRBV2 and TRBJ1-2, with a weak D call TRBD1 (5 bases). This CDR3 is built from 13 residues. Germline CDR1 and CDR2: SNHLY and FYNNEI. V shed 9 bases and J shed 5 bases, with 16 bases lying between them.

The chain has TRBV7-2 and TRBJ1-5; TRBD1 is a possible D gene (5 bases). Germline CDR1 is SGHTA and CDR2 is FQGNSA. V shed 2 bases and J shed 6 bases, with 14 bases lying between them. The CDR3 covers 15 residues. The CDR3, as DNA: TGTGCCAGCAGCTTACAGGGACTTGCGGGTCAGCCCCAGCATTTT. Translating gives CASSLQGLAGQPQHF.

The chain has TRBV7-8 and TRBJ1-1; D not resolved. Germline CDR1 SGHVS, CDR2 FQNEAQ. The V end was cut by 1 base, the J end by 2 bases, with 14 bases between. CDR3 length: 16 amino acids. In DNA, the CDR3 is TGTGCCAGCAGCTTAGGAGGGTACACTACTAACACTGAAGCTTTCTTT. As protein: CASSLGGYTTNTEAFF.

This rearrangement joins TRBV28 to TRBJ2-3; 8 positions agree with TRBD1. CDR1 and CDR2 (germline): MDHEN, SYDVKM. V shed 6 bases and J 0 bases; nucleotides not matched to a gene: 11. The CDR3 totals 17 residues. DNA of the CDR3: TGTGCCAGCAGGGCCGGGACAGGACGATCTAGCACAGATACGCAGTATTTT. Its translation is CASRAGTGRSSTDTQYF.

The rearrangement links TRBV15 to TRBJ2-7; no clear D gene. CDR3 size: 11 residues. Germline CDR1 is LNHNV and CDR2 is YYDKDF (reference sequence). Deletions cut 5 bases from V and 3 bases from J, with 5 bases between. The CDR3, as DNA: TGTGCCACCAGCCAATTCTACGAGCAGTACTTC. Protein sequence: CATSQFYEQYF.

This clone showed up just once. The chain joins TRBV30 to TRBJ1-4; TRBD1 matches at 7 bases. The CDR3 length is 15 residues. Germline assignment: CDR1 GTSNPN and CDR2 SVGIG (reference sequence). Trimming removed 0 bases from V and 7 bases from J; junction bases left unmatched: 8. Here the CDR3 DNA reads TGTGCCTGGAGTGTAAAAGGGACAGTAAGTGAAAAACTGTTTTTT. This translates into CAWSVKGTVSEKLFF.

The V call is TRBV6-4, the J call TRBJ2-1; no definite D call. Germline lookup yields CDR1 MRHNA and CDR2 SNTAGT. V dropped 6 bases and J dropped 8 bases, with 20 bases sitting between them. There are 15 residues in the CDR3. The CDR3 is CASSPQGVPGHEQFF. The CDR3 DNA sequence: TGTGCCAGCAGCCCCCAAGGAGTTCCCGGCCATGAGCAGTTCTTC.

The rearrangement joins TRBV28 to TRBJ1-2; TRBD1 matches 8 bases. CDR1 MDHEN and CDR2 SYDVKM come from the germline V gene. This CDR3 contains 13 residues. J lost 7 bases, V lost 5 bases, and 6 bases had no gene match. Written as DNA, the CDR3 is TGTGCCAGCAGTCCCCCAGACAGGGGTGGCTACACCTTC. Translation gives CASSPPDRGGYTF.

The rearrangement uses TRBV12-3 or TRBV12-4 and TRBJ1-2; D uncertain. The ends were cut back, 6 bases at V and 5 bases at J, with 7 bases in the middle. The CDR3 is made up of 11 amino acids. Written as DNA, the CDR3 is TGTGCCAGCAGCCAGTATTATGGCTACACCTTC. It specifies CASSQYYGYTF.

The chain is built from TRBV9 and TRBJ2-1, with 8 bases fitting TRBD2. V was pared by 5 bases and J by 0 bases, with 1 base of the junction left unmatched. This CDR3 is built from 14 residues. Germline V gene lookup returns CDR1 SGDLS and CDR2 YYNGEE. CDR3 loop: CASSGTSSYNEQFF. CDR3 in DNA: TGTGCCAGCAGTGGGACTAGCTCCTACAATGAGCAGTTCTTC.

V gene TRBV5-1 combines with J gene TRBJ1-1; 9 nucleotides match TRBD1. Germline loops: CDR1 SGHRS, CDR2 YFSETQ. This CDR3 spans 15 amino acids. V shed 2 bases, J shed 1 base, and the junction held 3 bases outside the gene matches. Here the CDR3 reads CASSLPGQGNTEAFF. For the CDR3, the DNA is TGCGCCAGCAGCTTACCGGGACAGGGGAACACTGAAGCTTTCTTT.

This sequence joins TRBV7-3 and TRBJ2-3, with TRBD2 matching over 8 bases. This CDR3 has 15 amino acids. Trimming removed 1 base from V and 1 base from J; junction bases left unmatched: 1. Germline lookup yields CDR1 SGHTA and CDR2 FQGTGA. CDR3: CASSLNSGGTDTQYF. DNA of the CDR3: TGTGCCAGCAGCTTAAATAGCGGGGGCACAGATACGCAGTATTTT. The complete variable domain, with remaining parts taken from reference TRBV7-3 and TRBJ2-3, reads GAGVSQTPSNKVTEKGKYVELRCDPISGHTALYWYRQSLGQGPEFLIYFQGTGAADDSGLPNDRFFAVRPEGSVSTLKIQRTERGDSAVYLCASSLNSGGTDTQYFGPGTRLTVL.

For the CDR3, the DNA is TGTGCCAGCAGCCCGTTAGGGGAAGGGGGCCTGTACGAGCAGTACTTC. This codes for CASSPLGEGGLYEQYF. This rearrangement joins TRBV13 to TRBJ2-7, with 7 bases that match TRBD1. The CDR3 runs to 16 residues. V lost 5 bases, J lost 4 bases, and 14 bases stayed unmatched. CDR1 PRHDT and CDR2 FYEKMQ come from the germline V gene (reference sequence).

V is TRBV7-8 and J is TRBJ1-5; a possible D gene is TRBD1 (6 bases). Germline CDR1 is SGHVS and CDR2 is FQNEAQ. The CDR3 covers 14 residues. V was cut by 5 bases and J by 5 bases, with 13 bases left in between. CDR3 in DNA: TGTGCCAGCAGCCCGAACAGGGTCGATCAGCCCCAGCATTTT. Its translation is CASSPNRVDQPQHF. The whole variable domain, remainder taken from reference TRBV7-8 and TRBJ1-5, is GAGVSQSPRYKVAKRGQDVALRCDPISGHVSLFWYQQALGQGPEFLTYFQNEAQLDKSGLPSDRFFAERPEGSVSTLKIQRTQQEDSAVYLCASSPNRVDQPQHFGDGTRLSIL.

CDR3 nucleotides: TGTGCCAGCAGCTTATCCAGGGCCAATGAGCAGTTCTTC. Protein: CASSLSRANEQFF. The chain employs TRBV7-2 and TRBJ2-1, with TRBD1 as a possible D gene (5 bases). V was trimmed by 2 bases and J by 6 bases, leaving 8 bases between them. The germline V gene encodes CDR1 SGHTA and CDR2 FQGNSA. The CDR3 covers 13 residues.

The chain uses TRBV18 and TRBJ2-5, with 11 bases that match TRBD2. CDR3 length: 18 residues. The germline V gene encodes CDR1 KGHSH and CDR2 LQKENI. The V gene end was trimmed by 2 bases and the J gene end by 1 base; junction bases not matched to a gene: 9. DNA for the CDR3: TGTGCCAGCTCACCAGTAACTAGCGGGAGTGGGAGCCAAGAGACCCAGTACTTC. Its protein is CASSPVTSGSGSQETQYF.

The chain combines TRBV5-1 with TRBJ2-1, with 10 bases identical to TRBD2. This CDR3 has 16 residues. Germline CDR1 SGHRS, CDR2 YFSETQ. Unmatched junction bases numbered 3, after V lost 0 bases and J lost 3 bases. For the CDR3, the DNA is TGCGCCAGCAGCTTGGGAGCGGGAGGGGGCTACAATGAGCAGTTCTTC. It yields the protein CASSLGAGGGYNEQFF.

This clone has only one observation. V usage is TRBV6-5 and J usage is TRBJ2-3; TRBD1 might be the D (5 bases). The CDR3 is made up of 16 amino acids. CDR1 and CDR2 from the germline V gene are MNHEY and SVGAGI. The V end was cut by 2 bases, the J end by 7 bases, with 19 bases between. In DNA, the CDR3 is TGTGCCAGCAGTTACACCTTCCAGGGTAATCGGAATACGCAGTATTTT. Translating gives CASSYTFQGNRNTQYF.